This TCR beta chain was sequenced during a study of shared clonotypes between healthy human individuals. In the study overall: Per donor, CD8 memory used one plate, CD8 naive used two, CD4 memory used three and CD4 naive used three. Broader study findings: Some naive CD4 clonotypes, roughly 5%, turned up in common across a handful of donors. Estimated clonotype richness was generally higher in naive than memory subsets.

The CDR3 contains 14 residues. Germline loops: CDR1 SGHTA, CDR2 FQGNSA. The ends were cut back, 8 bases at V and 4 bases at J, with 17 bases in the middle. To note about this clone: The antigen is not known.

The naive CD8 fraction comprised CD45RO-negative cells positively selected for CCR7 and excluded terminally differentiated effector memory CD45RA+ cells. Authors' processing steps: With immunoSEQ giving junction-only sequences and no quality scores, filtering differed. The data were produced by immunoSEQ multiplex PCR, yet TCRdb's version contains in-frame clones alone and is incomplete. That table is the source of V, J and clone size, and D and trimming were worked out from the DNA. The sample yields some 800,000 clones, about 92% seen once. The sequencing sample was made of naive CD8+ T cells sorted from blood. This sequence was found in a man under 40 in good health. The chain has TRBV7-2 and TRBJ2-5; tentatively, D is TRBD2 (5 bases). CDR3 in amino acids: CASGHSAGGETQYF. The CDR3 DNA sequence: TGTGCCAGCGGCCATAGCGCAGGCGGAGAGACCCAGTACTTC.